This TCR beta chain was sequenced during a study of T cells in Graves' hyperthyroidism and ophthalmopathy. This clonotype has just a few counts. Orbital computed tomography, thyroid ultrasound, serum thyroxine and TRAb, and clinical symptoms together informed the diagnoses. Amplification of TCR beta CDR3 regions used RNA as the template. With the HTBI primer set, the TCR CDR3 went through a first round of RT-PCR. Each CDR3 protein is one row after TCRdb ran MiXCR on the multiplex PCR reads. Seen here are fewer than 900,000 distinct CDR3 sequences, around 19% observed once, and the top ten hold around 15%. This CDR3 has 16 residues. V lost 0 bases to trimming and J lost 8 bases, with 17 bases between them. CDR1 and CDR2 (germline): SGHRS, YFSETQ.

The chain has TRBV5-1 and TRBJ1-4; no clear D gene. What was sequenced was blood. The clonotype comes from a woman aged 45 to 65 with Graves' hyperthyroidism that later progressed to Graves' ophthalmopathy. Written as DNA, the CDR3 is TGCGCCAGCAGCTTGGTAATCTCCGGGCTGAAGGAAAAACTGTTTTTT. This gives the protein CASSLVISGLKEKLFF. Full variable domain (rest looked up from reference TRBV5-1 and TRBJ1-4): KAGVTQTPRYLIKTRGQQVTLSCSPISGHRSVSWYQQTPGQGLQFLFEYFSETQRNKGNFPGRFSGRQFSNSRSEMNVSTLELGDSALYLCASSLVISGLKEKLFFGSGTQLSVL.